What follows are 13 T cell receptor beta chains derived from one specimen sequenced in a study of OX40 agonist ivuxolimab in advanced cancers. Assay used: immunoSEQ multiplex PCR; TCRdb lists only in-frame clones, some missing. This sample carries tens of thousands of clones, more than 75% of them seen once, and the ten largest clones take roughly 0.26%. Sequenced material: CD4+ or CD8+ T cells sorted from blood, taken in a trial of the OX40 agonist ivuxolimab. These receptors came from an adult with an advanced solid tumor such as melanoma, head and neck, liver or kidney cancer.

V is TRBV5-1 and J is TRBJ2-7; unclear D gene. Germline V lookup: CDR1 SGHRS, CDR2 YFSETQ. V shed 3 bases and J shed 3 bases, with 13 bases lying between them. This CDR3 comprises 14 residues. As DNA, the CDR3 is TGCGCCAGCAGCTCACAGTCCGGAAACTACGAGCAGTACTTC. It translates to CASSSQSGNYEQYF.

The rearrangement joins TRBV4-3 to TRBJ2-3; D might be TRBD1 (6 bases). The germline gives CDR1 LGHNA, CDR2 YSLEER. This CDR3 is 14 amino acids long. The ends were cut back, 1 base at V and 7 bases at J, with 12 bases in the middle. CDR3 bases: TGCGCCAGCAGCCAAGTCCTTGGACAGAATACGCAGTATTTT. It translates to CASSQVLGQNTQYF.

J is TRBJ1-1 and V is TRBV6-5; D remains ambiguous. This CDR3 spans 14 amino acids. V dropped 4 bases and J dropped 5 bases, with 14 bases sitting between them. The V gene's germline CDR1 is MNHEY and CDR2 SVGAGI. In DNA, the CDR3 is TGTGCCAGCAGTTCTGGCCCGGCCCGGACTGAAGCTTTCTTT. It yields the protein CASSSGPARTEAFF.

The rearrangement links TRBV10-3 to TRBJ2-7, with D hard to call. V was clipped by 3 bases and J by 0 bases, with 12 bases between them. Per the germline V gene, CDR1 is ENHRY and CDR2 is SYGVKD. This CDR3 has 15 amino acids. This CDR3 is CAISDPSGSSYEQYF. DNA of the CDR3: TGTGCCATCAGTGACCCCTCCGGCAGCTCCTACGAGCAGTACTTC.

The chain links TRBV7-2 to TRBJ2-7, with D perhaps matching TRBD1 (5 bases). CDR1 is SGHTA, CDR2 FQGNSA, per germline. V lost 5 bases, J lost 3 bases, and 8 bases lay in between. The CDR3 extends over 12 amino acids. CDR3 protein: CASSTQDYEQYF. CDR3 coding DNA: TGTGCCAGCAGCACACAGGACTACGAGCAGTACTTC.

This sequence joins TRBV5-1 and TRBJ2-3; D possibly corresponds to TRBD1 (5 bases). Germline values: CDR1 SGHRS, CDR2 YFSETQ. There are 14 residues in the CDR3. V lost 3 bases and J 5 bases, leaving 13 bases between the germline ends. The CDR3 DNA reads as TGCGCCAGCAGCTCTATAGGGGAACAAGATACGCAGTATTTT. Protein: CASSSIGEQDTQYF.

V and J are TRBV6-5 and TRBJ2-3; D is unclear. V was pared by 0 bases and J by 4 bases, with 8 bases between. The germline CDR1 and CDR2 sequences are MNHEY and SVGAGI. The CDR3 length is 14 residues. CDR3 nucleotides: TGTGCCAGCAGTTACTCGAACAGCGCAGATACGCAGTATTTT. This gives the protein CASSYSNSADTQYF.

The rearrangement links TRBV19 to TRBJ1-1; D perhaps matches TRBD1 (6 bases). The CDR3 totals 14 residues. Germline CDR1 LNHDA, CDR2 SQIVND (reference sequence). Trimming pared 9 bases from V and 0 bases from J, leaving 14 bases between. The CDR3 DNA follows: TGTGCCAGCTCCCACAGGGCGTTGAACACTGAAGCTTTCTTT. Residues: CASSHRALNTEAFF.

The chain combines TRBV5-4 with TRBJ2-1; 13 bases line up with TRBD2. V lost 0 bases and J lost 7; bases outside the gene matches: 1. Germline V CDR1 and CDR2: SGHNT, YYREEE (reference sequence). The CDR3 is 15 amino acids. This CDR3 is CASSLGLAGGNEQFF. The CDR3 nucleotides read TGTGCCAGCAGCTTGGGACTAGCGGGAGGAAATGAGCAGTTCTTC.

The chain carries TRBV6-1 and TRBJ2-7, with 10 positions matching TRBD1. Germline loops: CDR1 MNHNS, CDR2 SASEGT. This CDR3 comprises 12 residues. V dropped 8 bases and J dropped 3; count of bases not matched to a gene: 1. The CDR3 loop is CASGDRGYEQYF. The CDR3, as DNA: TGTGCCAGCGGGGACAGGGGCTACGAGCAGTACTTC.

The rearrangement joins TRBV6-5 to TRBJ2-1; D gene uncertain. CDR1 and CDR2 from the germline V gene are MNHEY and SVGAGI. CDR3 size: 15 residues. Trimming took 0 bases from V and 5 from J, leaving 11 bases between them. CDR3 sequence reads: CASSYSYSLDNEQFF. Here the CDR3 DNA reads TGTGCCAGCAGTTACTCCTACTCCCTGGACAATGAGCAGTTCTTC.

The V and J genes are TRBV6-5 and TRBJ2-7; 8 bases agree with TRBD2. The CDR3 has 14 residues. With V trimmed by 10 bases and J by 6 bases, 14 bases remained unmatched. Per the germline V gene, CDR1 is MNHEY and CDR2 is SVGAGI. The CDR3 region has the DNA TGTGCCACCGCCCTGCTCAGCGGGAGTGCCGAGCAGTACTTC. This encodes CATALLSGSAEQYF.

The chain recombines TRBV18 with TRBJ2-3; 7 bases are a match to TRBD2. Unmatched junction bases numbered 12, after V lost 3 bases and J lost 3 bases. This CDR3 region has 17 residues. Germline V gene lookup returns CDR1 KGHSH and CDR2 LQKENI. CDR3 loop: CASSPNFIAGGTDTQYF. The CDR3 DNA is TGTGCCAGCTCACCGAATTTCATAGCGGGTGGGACAGATACGCAGTATTTT.